One and the same sample provided the 16 T cell receptor beta chains below, sequenced in a study of blood T cell repertoires in COVID-19. Libraries were prepared by immunoSEQ multiplex PCR; TCRdb keeps only in-frame clonotypes and omits some of them. The repertoire holds some 330,000 clones, with 80% to 90% as singletons. What was sequenced was PBMCs or T cells enriched from blood (not recorded which). Receptors were obtained from a man aged 25 to 40 who had recovered from COVID-19.

The rearrangement joins TRBV19 to TRBJ2-1, with 9 bases that match TRBD2. V shed 6 bases, J shed 0 bases, and the junction held 3 bases outside the gene matches. This CDR3 is built from 15 residues. The germline CDR1 and CDR2 sequences are LNHDA and SQIVND (reference sequence). The CDR3 spells CASSSAGGSYNEQFF. The DNA for the CDR3 is TGTGCCAGTAGCTCAGCGGGGGGCTCCTACAATGAGCAGTTCTTC. Full variable domain (rest looked up from reference TRBV19 and TRBJ2-1): DGGITQSPKYLFRKEGQNVTLSCEQNLNHDAMYWYRQDPGQGLRLIYYSQIVNDFQKGDIAEGYSVSREKKESFPLTVTSAQKNPTAFYLCASSSAGGSYNEQFFGPGTRLTVL.

This chain uses TRBV6-5 with TRBJ1-1; D not resolved. The CDR3 spans 14 residues. The germline V gene has CDR1 MNHEY and CDR2 SVGAGI. V was shortened by 6 bases and J by 3 bases, with 14 bases between the two germline ends. The CDR3 DNA reads as TGTGCCAGCAGCCACCGTTCTCGGTACACTGAAGCTTTCTTT. Residues: CASSHRSRYTEAFF.

The chain links TRBV7-9 to TRBJ2-7; perhaps TRBD1 as D (5 bases). The CDR3 is 14 residues long. Germline V gene lookup returns CDR1 SEHNR and CDR2 FQNEAQ (reference sequence). V lost 2 bases and J 5 bases, leaving 13 bases between the germline ends. Written as DNA, the CDR3 is TGTGCCAGCAGCTTAAAGGGGATTTCACACGAGCAGTACTTC. Amino acid sequence: CASSLKGISHEQYF.

This clone was seen a handful of times. J is TRBJ1-2 and V is TRBV5-4; TRBD1 is a possible D gene (6 bases). Looked up from germline, CDR1 is SGHNT and CDR2 is YYREEE (reference sequence). The CDR3 runs to 14 residues. The V end lost 5 bases, the J end lost 4 bases, and 15 bases lay between the germline ends. CDR3 region: CASSTEQGTYGYTF. In DNA, the CDR3 is TGTGCCAGCAGTACTGAACAGGGAACCTATGGCTACACCTTC.

The V gene is TRBV9, the J gene TRBJ1-5; D is uncertain. Looked up from germline, CDR1 is SGDLS and CDR2 is YYNGEE. This CDR3 is built from 15 residues. Trimming stripped 0 bases from V and 4 bases from J, with 11 bases between. Here the CDR3 reads CASSVDFGPNQPQHF. The CDR3 bases are TGTGCCAGCAGCGTAGATTTTGGGCCAAATCAGCCCCAGCATTTT.

The table lists this clone with a count of one. The genes are TRBV11-3 and TRBJ2-2; 8 bases fit TRBD2. The CDR3 sequence is 20 residues long. Germline CDR1 is SGHNT and CDR2 is YENEEA. The J segment lost 2 bases and the V segment lost 0 bases, leaving 14 bases of the junction unmatched. This CDR3 reads CASSLDWGVGTRDNTGELFF. CDR3 in DNA: TGTGCCAGCAGCTTAGATTGGGGGGTCGGGACTAGGGATAACACCGGGGAGCTGTTTTTT.

The chain joins TRBV29-1 to TRBJ1-4, with 8 bases fitting TRBD1. CDR1 SQVTM and CDR2 ANQGSEA come from the germline V gene. Unmatched junction bases numbered 9, after V lost 4 bases and J lost 8 bases. The CDR3 spans 14 residues. CDR3 DNA sequence: TGCAGCGTTGGGACAGGGCTCAGGGGGGAAAAACTGTTTTTT. Protein product: CSVGTGLRGEKLFF.

V gene TRBV28 combines with J gene TRBJ2-3; maybe TRBD1 (5 bases). The CDR3 is 13 residues long. With 7 bases removed from V and 6 bases from J, the gap between germline ends came to 14 bases. CDR1 MDHEN and CDR2 SYDVKM come from the germline V gene. The CDR3 DNA is TGTGCCAGCAAAGGGTCAGGGCGGGATACGCAGTATTTT. This translates into CASKGSGRDTQYF.

The chain employs TRBV2 and TRBJ2-7, with 8 bases lining up with TRBD1. The CDR3 sequence is 13 residues long. Trimming took 6 bases from V and 7 from J; bases not matched to a gene: 8. Germline CDR1 and CDR2: SNHLY and FYNNEI. The DNA for the CDR3 is TGTGCCAGCAGCGACGACAGGGGTGGAGAGCAGTACTTC. Amino acids: CASSDDRGGEQYF.

Only one count was recorded for this clone. The V and J genes are TRBV5-5 and TRBJ2-3; weak D call: TRBD2 (5 bases). The CDR3 extends over 14 amino acids. Germline V gene data show CDR1 as SGHKS and CDR2 as YYEKEE (reference sequence). V was clipped by 2 bases and J by 1 base, with 8 bases between them. This CDR3 reads CASSFYSGTDTQYF. CDR3 sequence (DNA): TGTGCCAGCAGCTTTTATAGCGGCACAGATACGCAGTATTTT.

This chain links TRBV6-6 with TRBJ1-1; D might be TRBD1 (6 bases). Germline CDR1 and CDR2: MNHNY and SVGAGI (reference sequence). Trimming took off 3 bases at V and 6 bases at J, with 14 bases between the two ends. The CDR3 length is 14 residues. CDR3 coding DNA: TGTGCCAGCAGTTATGGGGACACACGGGCTGAAGCTTTCTTT. It translates to CASSYGDTRAEAFF.

This chain links TRBV7-9 with TRBJ1-2; D is ambiguous. CDR1 SEHNR and CDR2 FQNEAQ come from the germline V gene (reference sequence). The CDR3 loop spans 14 amino acids. Trimming took off 1 base at V and 0 bases at J, with 6 bases between the two ends. The CDR3 region is CASSLGGTNYGYTF. As DNA, the CDR3 is TGTGCCAGCAGCTTAGGAGGAACTAACTATGGCTACACCTTC.

In this sample, this clone turned up a few times. The DNA of the CDR3 is TGTGCCAGCAGCCCCCTCGCCCCTACAGGGCCGTCCACTGAAGCTTTCTTT. As protein: CASSPLAPTGPSTEAFF. The chain uses TRBV27 and TRBJ1-1; D is possibly TRBD1 (6 bases). The V gene's germline CDR1 is MNHEY and CDR2 SMNVEV (reference sequence). The CDR3 extends over 17 amino acids. V was pared by 6 bases and J by 4 bases, with 24 bases between.

J is TRBJ2-1 and V is TRBV19, with D maybe TRBD1 (7 bases). Trimming pared 4 bases from V and 7 bases from J, leaving 14 bases between. This CDR3 is 14 amino acids long. Germline lookup yields CDR1 LNHDA and CDR2 SQIVND (reference sequence). The CDR3 region has the DNA TGTGCCAGTAGTACAGGGGGAGGAGTTAATGAGCAGTTCTTC. Residues: CASSTGGGVNEQFF.

The V call is TRBV5-4, the J call TRBJ1-1; a possible D gene is TRBD1 (5 bases). The CDR3 extends over 14 amino acids. CDR1 SGHNT and CDR2 YYREEE come from the germline V gene (reference sequence). The V gene lost 2 bases and the J gene lost 5 bases, with 13 bases spanning the gap. The chain's CDR3 is CASSLQVAGTEAFF. The CDR3, as DNA: TGTGCCAGCAGCTTACAGGTGGCCGGGACTGAAGCTTTCTTT. The entire variable domain, with the rest obtained from reference TRBV5-4 and TRBJ1-1, is as follows: ETGVTQSPTHLIKTRGQQVTLRCSSQSGHNTVSWYQQALGQGPQFIFQYYREEENGRGNFPPRFSGLQFPNYSSELNVNALELDDSALYLCASSLQVAGTEAFFGQGTRLTVV.

CDR3 loop: CASSLATSEGREQYF. The CDR3 DNA is TGTGCCAGCAGCTTAGCGACTAGCGAAGGTCGCGAGCAGTACTTC. The J gene is TRBJ2-7, the V gene TRBV7-9, with TRBD2 matching over 8 bases. The CDR3 extends over 15 amino acids. CDR1 is SEHNR, CDR2 FQNEAQ, per germline (reference sequence). With 0 bases clipped from V and 6 bases from J, the junction kept 7 bases outside the gene matches.